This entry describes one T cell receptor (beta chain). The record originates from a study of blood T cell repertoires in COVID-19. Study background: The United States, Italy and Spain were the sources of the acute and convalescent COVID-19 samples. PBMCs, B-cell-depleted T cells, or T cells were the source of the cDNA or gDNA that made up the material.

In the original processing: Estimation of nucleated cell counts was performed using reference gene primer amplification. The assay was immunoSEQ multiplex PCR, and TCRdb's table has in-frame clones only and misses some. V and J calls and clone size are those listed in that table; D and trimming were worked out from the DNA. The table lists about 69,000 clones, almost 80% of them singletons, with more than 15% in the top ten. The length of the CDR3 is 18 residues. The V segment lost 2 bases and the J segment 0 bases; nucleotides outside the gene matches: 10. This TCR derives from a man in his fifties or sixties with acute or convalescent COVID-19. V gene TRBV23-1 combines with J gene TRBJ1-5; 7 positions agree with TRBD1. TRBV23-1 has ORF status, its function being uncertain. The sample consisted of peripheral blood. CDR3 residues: CASSQPSQGVYSNQPQHF. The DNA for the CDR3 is TGCGCCAGCAGTCAACCGTCGCAGGGGGTCTATAGCAATCAGCCCCAGCATTTT.